This T cell receptor (beta chain) was identified in a study of blood T cell repertoires in COVID-19. Overall study: From T cells, B-cell-depleted T cells, or PBMCs came the material, which was cDNA or gDNA.

The method was immunoSEQ multiplex PCR; TCRdb's version includes in-frame clones alone and lacks a portion of them. The top ten hold over 7% of the sample, which has 100,000 to 110,000 clones, 87% seen once. The V and J ends lost 0 bases and 10 bases respectively, with 11 bases between them. The CDR3 length is 13 residues. The germline V gene encodes CDR1 SGHDT and CDR2 YYEEEE. The specimen sequenced was peripheral blood. The receptor was derived from a man aged 25-40 years in a cohort sampled during active COVID-19. The rearrangement joins TRBV5-6 to TRBJ1-5; D might be TRBD1 (5 bases). The CDR3 nucleotides are TGTGCCAGCAGCTTGGACCTGCAGGGTCCCCAGCATTTT. Its protein product is CASSLDLQGPQHF.